A selection of T cell receptor beta chains follows, all from one sample in a study of T cells in Graves' hyperthyroidism and ophthalmopathy. TCRdb redid the calling of the multiplex PCR reads with MiXCR, one entry per CDR3 protein. The sample consists of just under 750,000 distinct CDR3 sequences, about 35% of them appearing once. The sequencing sample was made of blood. Every receptor here comes from a woman between 40 and 50 years old with Graves' hyperthyroidism. CDR3s include the opening cysteine and the closing phenylalanine or tryptophan. D genes are given only for firm matches. For some rows the clone size is stated as once, few or many, or as a class when expanded; others skip it.

CASRRPPEWLPQHF	TGTGCCAGCAGACGCCCGCCCGAGTGGCTGCCCCAGCATTTT	.	TRBV6-1	TRBJ1-5	few
CASSYLAGGPFQETQYF	TGTGCCAGCAGCTACTTAGCGGGGGGCCCCTTTCAAGAGACCCAGTACTTC	TRBD2	TRBV12-3/TRBV12-4	TRBJ2-5	few
CASSIPKDGELFF	TGCGCCAGCAGCATCCCAAAGGACGGGGAGCTGTTTTTT	.	TRBV11-2	TRBJ2-2	.
CASRGRDHTEAFF	TGTGCCAGTAGGGGTCGGGACCACACTGAAGCTTTCTTT	.	TRBV19	TRBJ1-1	many
CASRPEGRGYEQYF	TGTGCCAGCCGACCGGAGGGGAGAGGCTACGAGCAGTACTTC	.	TRBV9	TRBJ2-7	.
CSADGLVNQNTEAFF	TGCAGTGCCGACGGACTCGTGAACCAGAACACTGAAGCTTTCTTT	.	TRBV20-1	TRBJ1-1	many
CATSDPGRLVTYGYTF	TGTGCCACCAGTGATCCCGGACGGCTCGTAACCTATGGCTACACCTTC	.	TRBV24-1	TRBJ1-2	many
CASSQDSAIPYGYTF	TGTGCCAGCAGCCAAGACTCGGCAATTCCTTATGGCTACACCTTC	.	TRBV14	TRBJ1-2	many
CSGREGTGELFF	TGCAGCGGAAGGGAAGGTACCGGGGAGCTGTTTTTT	.	TRBV29-1	TRBJ2-2	few
CASSYNEKLFF	TGTGCCAGCAGTTACAATGAAAAACTGTTTTTT	.	TRBV6-5	TRBJ1-4	many
CASTRNTEAFF	TGTGCCTCCACCCGGAACACTGAAGCTTTCTTT	.	TRBV13	TRBJ1-1	many
CASAGTGTYGYTF	TGTGCCAGTGCGGGGACAGGAACTTATGGCTACACCTTC	TRBD1	TRBV19	TRBJ1-2	many
CASSSDRGHEQYF	TGTGCCAGCAGCTCGGACAGGGGCCACGAGCAGTACTTC	TRBD1	TRBV11-3	TRBJ2-7	many
CASSQDRGLDGYTF	TGTGCCAGCAGCCAAGATAGGGGCCTTGATGGCTACACCTTC	.	TRBV4-2	TRBJ1-2	.
CSAGTGVNYGYTF	TGCAGTGCAGGGACAGGTGTCAACTATGGCTACACCTTC	TRBD1	TRBV20-1	TRBJ1-2	many
CSARDTGRTEAFF	TGCAGTGCTAGAGATACCGGGAGAACTGAAGCTTTCTTT	.	TRBV20-1	TRBJ1-1	many
CASSANMGTTEAFF	TGTGCCAGCAGCGCCAACATGGGAACGACTGAAGCTTTCTTT	.	TRBV9	TRBJ1-1	many
CASSQGKANTEAFF	TGCGCCAGCAGCCAAGGCAAAGCGAACACTGAAGCTTTCTTT	.	TRBV7-2	TRBJ1-1	few
CASSPGKYQPQHF	TGTGCCAGCAGCCCCGGCAAGTACCAGCCCCAGCATTTT	.	TRBV6-5	TRBJ1-5	.